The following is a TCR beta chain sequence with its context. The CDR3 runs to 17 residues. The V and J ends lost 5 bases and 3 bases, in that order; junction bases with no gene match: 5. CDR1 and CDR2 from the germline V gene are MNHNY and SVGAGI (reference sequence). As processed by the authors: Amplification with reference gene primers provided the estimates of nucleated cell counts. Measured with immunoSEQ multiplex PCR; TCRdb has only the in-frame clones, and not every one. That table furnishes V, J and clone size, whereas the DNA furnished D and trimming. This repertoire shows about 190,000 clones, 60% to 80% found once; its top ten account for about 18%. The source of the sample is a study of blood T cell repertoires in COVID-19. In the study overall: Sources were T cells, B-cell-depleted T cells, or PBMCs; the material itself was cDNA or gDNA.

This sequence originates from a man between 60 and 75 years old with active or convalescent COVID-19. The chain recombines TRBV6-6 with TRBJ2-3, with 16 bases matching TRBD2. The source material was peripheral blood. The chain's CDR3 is CASSQGLAGGWTDTQYF. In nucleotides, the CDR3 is TGTGCCAGCAGTCAGGGACTAGCGGGAGGGTGGACAGATACGCAGTATTTT.